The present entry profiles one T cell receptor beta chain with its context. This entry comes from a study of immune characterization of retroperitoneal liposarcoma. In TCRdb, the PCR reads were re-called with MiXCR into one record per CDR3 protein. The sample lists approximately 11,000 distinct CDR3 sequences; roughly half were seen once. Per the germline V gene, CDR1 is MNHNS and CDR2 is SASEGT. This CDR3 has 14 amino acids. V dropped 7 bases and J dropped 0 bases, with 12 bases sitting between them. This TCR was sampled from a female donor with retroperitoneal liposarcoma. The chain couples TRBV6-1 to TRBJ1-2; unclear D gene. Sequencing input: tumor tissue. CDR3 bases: TGTGCCAGCAATATCGCGGCAACTAACTATGGCTACACCTTC. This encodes CASNIAATNYGYTF.